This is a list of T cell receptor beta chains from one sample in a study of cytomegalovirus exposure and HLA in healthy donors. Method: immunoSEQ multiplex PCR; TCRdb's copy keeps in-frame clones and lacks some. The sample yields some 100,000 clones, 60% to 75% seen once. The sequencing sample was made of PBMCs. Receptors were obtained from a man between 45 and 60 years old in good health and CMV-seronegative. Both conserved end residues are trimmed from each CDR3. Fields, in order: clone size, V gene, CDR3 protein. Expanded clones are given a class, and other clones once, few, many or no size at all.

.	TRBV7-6	ASSPADRGFDEQF
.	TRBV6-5	ASSDRGGRSQH
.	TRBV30	AWSRDTGGNTIY
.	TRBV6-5	ASTRPGQGRTEAF
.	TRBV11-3	ASSRGTSGRTDTQY
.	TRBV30	AWDYSGGADEQF
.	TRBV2	ASRELAGGSGDTQY
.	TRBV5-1	ASSDRVIDTQY
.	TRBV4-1	ASSQGRGSGELF
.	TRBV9	ASSVRQGDYSTDTQY
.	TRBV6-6	ASSPYSAGENEAF
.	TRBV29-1	SVTRTSGIEQF
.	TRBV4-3	ASSQDPAGANTEAF
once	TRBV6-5	ASSPFRGGYT
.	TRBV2	ASRRTSGGVTDTQY
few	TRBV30	AWSVPGNTEAF
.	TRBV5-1	ASSQRSGGPDTQY
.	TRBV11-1	ASSLSQGRRTEAF
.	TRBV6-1	ASSGDRGRTEAF
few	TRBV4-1	ASSQERGSSYEQY
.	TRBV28	ASSLAPRGKVNTEAF
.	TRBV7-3	ASSLRASTDTQY
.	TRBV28	ASSRMTGSTDTQY
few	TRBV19	ASSQGALGGKQY
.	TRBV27	ASSPRTSGRRGSGELF
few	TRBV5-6	ASSLRRDEKLF
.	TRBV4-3	ASSQELGASGSPDTQY
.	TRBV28	ASSRAGAADTQY
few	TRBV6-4	ASSVAGGLGEQF
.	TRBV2	ASSEQNTEAF
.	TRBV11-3	ASSGTGGLNEQY
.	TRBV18	ASSPGAGEAF
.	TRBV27	ASSLGPGTGVSPLH
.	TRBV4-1	ASSPGRGNTGELF
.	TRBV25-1	ASSAGQTLNIQY
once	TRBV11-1	ASSLHRGTGELF